This TCR beta chain was profiled in a study of shared clonotypes between healthy human individuals. In regard to this clone: The antigen is not known.

Clones were sequenced by immunoSEQ multiplex PCR, and TCRdb holds only the in-frame ones, with some missing. This table has approximately 530,000 clones, about 96% appearing once. Study outcomes and limitations: Naive subsets, compared against memory subsets, generally had larger estimated richness values. Genetic and exposure-history diversity was limited by the few donors. The generation probabilities recorded for non-shared clonotypes fell below those of clonotypes shared by all four donors. It was only blood that was sampled, and tissue repertoires likely differ.

Sequencing input: naive CD4+ T cells sorted from blood. Described subset: CD45RA+ positively selected. The origin of this receptor is a woman aged 25-40 years in good health.

CDR3 loop: CASSTVDRDRGFYSNQPQHF. The CDR3 nucleotides are TGTGCCAGTAGTACGGTGGACCGGGACAGGGGATTTTATAGCAATCAGCCCCAGCATTTT. The chain carries TRBV19 and TRBJ1-5, with TRBD1 matching 10 bases. This CDR3 is built from 20 residues. Germline V gene lookup returns CDR1 LNHDA and CDR2 SQIVND (reference sequence). Trimming cost V 4 bases and J 0 bases; bases outside gene matches: 15.